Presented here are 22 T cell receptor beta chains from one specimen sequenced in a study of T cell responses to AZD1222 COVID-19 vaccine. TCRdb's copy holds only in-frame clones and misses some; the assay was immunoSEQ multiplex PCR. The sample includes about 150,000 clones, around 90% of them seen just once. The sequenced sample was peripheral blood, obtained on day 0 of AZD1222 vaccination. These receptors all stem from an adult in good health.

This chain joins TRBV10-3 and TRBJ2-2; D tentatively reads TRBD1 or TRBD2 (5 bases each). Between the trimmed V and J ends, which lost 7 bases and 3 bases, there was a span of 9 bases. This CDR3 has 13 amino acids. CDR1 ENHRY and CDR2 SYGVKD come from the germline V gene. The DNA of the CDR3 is TGTGCCATCAAGGTGGGGGACACCGGGGAGCTGTTTTTT. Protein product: CAIKVGDTGELFF.

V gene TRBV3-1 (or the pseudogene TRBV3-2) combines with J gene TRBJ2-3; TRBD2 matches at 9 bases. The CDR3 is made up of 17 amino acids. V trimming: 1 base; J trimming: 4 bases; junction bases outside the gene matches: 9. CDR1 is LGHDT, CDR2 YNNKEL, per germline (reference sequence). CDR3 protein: CASSQAPRAGGADTQYF. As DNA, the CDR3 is TGTGCCAGCAGCCAAGCGCCCCGAGCGGGAGGCGCAGATACGCAGTATTTT.

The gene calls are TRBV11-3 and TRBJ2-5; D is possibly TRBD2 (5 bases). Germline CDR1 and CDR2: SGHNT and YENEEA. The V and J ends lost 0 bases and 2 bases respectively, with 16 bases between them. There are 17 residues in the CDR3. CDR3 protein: CASSLESPGRGQETQYF. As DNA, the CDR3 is TGTGCCAGCAGCTTAGAATCCCCAGGTAGAGGGCAAGAGACCCAGTACTTC.

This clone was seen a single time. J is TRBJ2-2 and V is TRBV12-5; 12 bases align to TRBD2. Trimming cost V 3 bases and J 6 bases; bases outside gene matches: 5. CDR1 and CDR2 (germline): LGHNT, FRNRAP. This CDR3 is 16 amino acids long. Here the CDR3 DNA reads TGTGCTAGTGGTTTACGACTAGCGGGAGTTTCCGGGGAGCTGTTTTTT. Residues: CASGLRLAGVSGELFF. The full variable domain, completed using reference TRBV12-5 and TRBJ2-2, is DARVTQTPRHKVTEMGQEVTMRCQPILGHNTVFWYRQTMMQGLELLAYFRNRAPLDDSGMPKDRFSAEMPDATLATLKIQPSEPRDSAVYFCASGLRLAGVSGELFFGEGSRLTVL.

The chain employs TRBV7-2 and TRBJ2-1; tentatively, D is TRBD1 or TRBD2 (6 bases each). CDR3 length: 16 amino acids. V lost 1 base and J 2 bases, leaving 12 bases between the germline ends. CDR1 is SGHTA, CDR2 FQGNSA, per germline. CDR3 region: CASSLERGPPYNEQFF. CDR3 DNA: TGTGCCAGCAGCTTAGAACGGGGGCCCCCCTACAATGAGCAGTTCTTC.

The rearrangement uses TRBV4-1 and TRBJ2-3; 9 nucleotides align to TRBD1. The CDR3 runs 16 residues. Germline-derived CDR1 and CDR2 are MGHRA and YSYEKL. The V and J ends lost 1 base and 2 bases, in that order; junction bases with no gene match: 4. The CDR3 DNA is TGCGCCAGCAGCCAAGCGACAGGGGGGTACACAGATACGCAGTATTTT. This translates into CASSQATGGYTDTQYF.

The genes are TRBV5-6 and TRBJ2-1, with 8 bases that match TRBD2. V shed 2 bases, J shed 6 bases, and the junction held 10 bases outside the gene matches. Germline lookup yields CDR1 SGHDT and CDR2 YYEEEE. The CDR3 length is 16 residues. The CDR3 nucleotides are TGTGCCAGCAGCTTTTGGACTAGCCGCCTGGGCAATGAGCAGTTCTTC. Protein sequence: CASSFWTSRLGNEQFF.

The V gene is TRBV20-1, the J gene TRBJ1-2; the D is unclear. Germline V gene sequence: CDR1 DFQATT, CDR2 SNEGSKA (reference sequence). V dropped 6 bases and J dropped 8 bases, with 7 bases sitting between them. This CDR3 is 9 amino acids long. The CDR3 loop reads CSAGFGYTF. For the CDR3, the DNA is TGCAGTGCGGGATTCGGCTACACCTTC.

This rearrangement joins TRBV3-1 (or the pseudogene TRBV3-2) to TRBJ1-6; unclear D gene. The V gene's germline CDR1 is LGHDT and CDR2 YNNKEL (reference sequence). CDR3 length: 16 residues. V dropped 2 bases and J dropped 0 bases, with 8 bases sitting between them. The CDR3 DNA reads TGTGCCAGCAGCCAACATCGGAGCTCCTATAATTCACCCCTCCACTTT. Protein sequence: CASSQHRSSYNSPLHF.

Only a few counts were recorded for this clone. CDR3 residues: CASSLNGRGTEAFF. CDR3 nucleotides: TGTGCCAGCAGCTTGAACGGGCGAGGGACTGAAGCTTTCTTT. The chain couples TRBV7-3 to TRBJ1-1, with D unclear. Germline CDR1 SGHTA, CDR2 FQGTGA. The CDR3 contains 14 residues. Trimming shortened V by 3 bases and J by 5 bases, and 13 bases separated the two germline ends.

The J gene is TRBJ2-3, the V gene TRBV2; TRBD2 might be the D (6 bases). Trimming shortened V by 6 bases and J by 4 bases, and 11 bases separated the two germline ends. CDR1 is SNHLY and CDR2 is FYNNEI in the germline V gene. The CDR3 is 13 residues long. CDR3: CASRSTRPDTQYF. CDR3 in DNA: TGTGCCAGCAGATCGACTAGACCAGATACGCAGTATTTT.

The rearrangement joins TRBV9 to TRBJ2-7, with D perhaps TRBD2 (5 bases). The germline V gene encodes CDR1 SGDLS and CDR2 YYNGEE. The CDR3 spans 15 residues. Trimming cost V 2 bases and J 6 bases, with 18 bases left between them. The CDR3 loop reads CASSVKGAGPLEQYF. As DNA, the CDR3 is TGTGCCAGCAGCGTGAAAGGCGCGGGCCCTCTCGAGCAGTACTTC.

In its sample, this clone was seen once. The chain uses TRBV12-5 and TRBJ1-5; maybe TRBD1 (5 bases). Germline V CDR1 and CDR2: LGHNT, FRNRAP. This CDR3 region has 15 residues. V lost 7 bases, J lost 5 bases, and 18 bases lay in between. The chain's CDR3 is CASAPGGARYQPQHF. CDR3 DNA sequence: TGTGCTAGTGCCCCGGGGGGTGCGCGATATCAGCCCCAGCATTTT.

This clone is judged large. CDR3 loop: CASTRDSTEAFF. The CDR3 DNA reads as TGTGCCAGCACCCGGGACAGCACTGAAGCTTTCTTT. This chain connects TRBV7-2 to TRBJ1-1; 7 positions match TRBD1. The CDR3 contains 12 residues. V was clipped by 7 bases and J by 4 bases; unmatched bases: 3. Germline V gene sequence: CDR1 SGHTA, CDR2 FQGNSA.

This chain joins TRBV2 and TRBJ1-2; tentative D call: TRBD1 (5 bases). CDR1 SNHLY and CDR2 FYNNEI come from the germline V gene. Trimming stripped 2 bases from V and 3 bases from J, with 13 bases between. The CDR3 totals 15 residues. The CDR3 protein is CASSEYSGTHYGYTF. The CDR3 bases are TGTGCCAGCAGTGAATATTCAGGGACCCACTATGGCTACACCTTC.

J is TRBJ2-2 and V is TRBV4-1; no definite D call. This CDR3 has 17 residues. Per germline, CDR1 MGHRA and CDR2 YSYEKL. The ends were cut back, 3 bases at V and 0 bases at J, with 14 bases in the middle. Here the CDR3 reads CASSQWGRHPNTGELFF. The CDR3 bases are TGCGCCAGCAGCCAGTGGGGAAGGCACCCGAACACCGGGGAGCTGTTTTTT.

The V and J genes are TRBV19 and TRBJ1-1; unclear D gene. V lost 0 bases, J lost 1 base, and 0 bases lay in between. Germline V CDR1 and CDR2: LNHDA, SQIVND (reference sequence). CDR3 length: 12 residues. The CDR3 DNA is TGTGCCAGTAGTATAGAGAACACTGAAGCTTTCTTT. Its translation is CASSIENTEAFF.

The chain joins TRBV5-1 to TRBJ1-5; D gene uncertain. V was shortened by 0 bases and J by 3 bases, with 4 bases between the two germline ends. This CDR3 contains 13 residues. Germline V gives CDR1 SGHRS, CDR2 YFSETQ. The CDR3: CASSLGDNQPQHF. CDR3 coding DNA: TGCGCCAGCAGCTTGGGGGACAATCAGCCCCAGCATTTT.

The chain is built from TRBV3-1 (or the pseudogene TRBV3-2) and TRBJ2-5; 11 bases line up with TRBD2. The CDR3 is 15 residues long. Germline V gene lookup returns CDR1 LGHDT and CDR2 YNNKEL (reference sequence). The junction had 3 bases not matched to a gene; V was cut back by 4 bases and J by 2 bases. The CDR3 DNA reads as TGTGCCAGCAGCCCTCGACTAGCGGGGCAAGAGACCCAGTACTTC. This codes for CASSPRLAGQETQYF.

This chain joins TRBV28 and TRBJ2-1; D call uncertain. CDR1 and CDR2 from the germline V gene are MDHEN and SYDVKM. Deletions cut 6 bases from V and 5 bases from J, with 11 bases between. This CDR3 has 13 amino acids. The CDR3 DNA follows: TGTGCCAGCAGGTCCGGCGGAGACAATGAGCAGTTCTTC. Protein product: CASRSGGDNEQFF.

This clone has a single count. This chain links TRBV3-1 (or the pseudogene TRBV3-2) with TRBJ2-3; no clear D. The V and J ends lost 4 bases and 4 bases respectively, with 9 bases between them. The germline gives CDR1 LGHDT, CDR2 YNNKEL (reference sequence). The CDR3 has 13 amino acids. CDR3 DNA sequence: TGTGCCAGCAGCCCAGTAGGGTCAGATACGCAGTATTTT. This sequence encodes CASSPVGSDTQYF.

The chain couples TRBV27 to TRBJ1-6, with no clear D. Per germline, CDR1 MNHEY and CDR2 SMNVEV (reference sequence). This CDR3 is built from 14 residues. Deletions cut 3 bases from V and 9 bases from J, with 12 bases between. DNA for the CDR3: TGTGCCAGCAGTTTCGGGAGATATGGTTCACCCCTCCACTTT. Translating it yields CASSFGRYGSPLHF.